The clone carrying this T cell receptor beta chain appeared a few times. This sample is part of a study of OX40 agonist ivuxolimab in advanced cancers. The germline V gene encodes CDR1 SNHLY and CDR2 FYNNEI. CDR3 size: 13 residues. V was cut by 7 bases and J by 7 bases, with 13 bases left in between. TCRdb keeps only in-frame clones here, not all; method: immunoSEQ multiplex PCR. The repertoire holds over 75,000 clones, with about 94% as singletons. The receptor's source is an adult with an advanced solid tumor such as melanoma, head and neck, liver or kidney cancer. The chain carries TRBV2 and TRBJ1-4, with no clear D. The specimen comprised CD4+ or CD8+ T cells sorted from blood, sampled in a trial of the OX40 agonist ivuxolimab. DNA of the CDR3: TGTGCCAGCACCCGGGGATTGGGTGAAAAACTGTTTTTT. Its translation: CASTRGLGEKLFF.